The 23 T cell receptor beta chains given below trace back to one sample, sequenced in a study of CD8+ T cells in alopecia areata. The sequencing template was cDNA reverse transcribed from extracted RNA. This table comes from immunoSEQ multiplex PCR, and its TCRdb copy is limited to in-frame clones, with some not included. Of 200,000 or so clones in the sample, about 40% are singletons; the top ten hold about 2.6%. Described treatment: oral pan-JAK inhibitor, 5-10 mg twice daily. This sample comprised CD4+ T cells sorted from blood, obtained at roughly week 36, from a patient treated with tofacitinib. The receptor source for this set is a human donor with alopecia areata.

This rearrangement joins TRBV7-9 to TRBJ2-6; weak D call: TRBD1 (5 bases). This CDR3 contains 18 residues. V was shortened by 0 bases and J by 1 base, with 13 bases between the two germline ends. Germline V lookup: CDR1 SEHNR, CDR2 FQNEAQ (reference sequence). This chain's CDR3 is CASSLASGYRSGANVLTF. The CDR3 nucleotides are TGTGCCAGCAGCTTAGCCTCAGGGTATCGATCTGGGGCCAACGTCCTGACTTTC.

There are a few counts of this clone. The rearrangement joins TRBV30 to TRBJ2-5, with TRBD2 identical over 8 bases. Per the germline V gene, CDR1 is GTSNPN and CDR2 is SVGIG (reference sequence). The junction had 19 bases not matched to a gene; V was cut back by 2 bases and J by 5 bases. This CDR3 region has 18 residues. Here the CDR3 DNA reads TGTGCCTGGAGTCCTTCCGGAGCGGGAGCCCCAGGTGGGGAGACCCAGTACTTC. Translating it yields CAWSPSGAGAPGGETQYF.

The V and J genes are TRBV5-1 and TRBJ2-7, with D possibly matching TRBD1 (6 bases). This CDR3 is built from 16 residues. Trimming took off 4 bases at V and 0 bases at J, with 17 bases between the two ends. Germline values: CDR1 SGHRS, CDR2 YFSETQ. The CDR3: CASSPKAGDLSYEQYF. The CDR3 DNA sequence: TGCGCCAGCAGCCCCAAGGCAGGGGACCTCTCCTACGAGCAGTACTTC.

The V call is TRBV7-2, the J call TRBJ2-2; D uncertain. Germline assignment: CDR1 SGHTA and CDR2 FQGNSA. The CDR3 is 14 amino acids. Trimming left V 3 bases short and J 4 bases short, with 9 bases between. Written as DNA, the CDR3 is TGTGCCAGCAGCTTGACTCGTATCACCGGGGAGCTGTTTTTT. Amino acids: CASSLTRITGELFF. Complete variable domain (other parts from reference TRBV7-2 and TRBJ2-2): GAGVSQSPSNKVTEKGKDVELRCDPISGHTALYWYRQSLGQGLEFLIYFQGNSAPDKSGLPSDRFSAERTGGSVSTLTIQRTQQEDSAVYLCASSLTRITGELFFGEGSRLTVL.

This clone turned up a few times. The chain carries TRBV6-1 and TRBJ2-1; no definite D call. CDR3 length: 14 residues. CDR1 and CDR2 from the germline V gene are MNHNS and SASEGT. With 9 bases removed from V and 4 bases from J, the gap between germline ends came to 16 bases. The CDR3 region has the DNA TGTGCCAGTCGAGGTAAACAGATATACAATGAGCAGTTCTTC. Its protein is CASRGKQIYNEQFF.

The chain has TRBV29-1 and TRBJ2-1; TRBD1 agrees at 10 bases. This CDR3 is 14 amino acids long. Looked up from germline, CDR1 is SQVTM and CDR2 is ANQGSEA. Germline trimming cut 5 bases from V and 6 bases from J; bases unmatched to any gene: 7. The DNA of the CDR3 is TGCAGCGTTAAAAGAGGGACAGGGGTCAATGAGCAGTTCTTC. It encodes CSVKRGTGVNEQFF.

CDR3 amino acids: CASSPGLAGLSLEQYF. The CDR3 DNA is TGTGCCAGCAGCCCGGGACTAGCGGGCCTATCACTCGAGCAGTACTTC. The rearrangement joins TRBV7-9 to TRBJ2-7; 12 bases line up with TRBD2. The CDR3 runs to 16 residues. After removal of 5 bases from V and 6 bases from J, the junction contained 11 bases not matched to a gene. Per germline, CDR1 SEHNR and CDR2 FQNEAQ (reference sequence).

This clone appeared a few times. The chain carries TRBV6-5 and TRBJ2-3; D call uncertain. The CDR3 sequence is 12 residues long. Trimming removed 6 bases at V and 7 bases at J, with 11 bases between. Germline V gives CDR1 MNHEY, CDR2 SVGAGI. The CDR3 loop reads CASRTGSNTQYF. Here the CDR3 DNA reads TGTGCCAGCAGGACGGGTTCCAATACGCAGTATTTT.

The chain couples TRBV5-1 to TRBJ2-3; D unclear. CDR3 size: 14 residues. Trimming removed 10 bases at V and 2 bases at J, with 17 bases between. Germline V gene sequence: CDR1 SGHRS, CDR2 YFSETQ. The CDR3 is CAGAVAGDTDTQYF. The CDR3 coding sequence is TGCGCCGGAGCCGTTGCAGGAGACACAGATACGCAGTATTTT.

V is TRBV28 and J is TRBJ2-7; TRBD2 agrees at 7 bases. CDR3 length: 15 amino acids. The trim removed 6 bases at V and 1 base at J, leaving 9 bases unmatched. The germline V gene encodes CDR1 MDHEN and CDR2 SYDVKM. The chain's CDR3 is CASRLLGLGSYEQYF. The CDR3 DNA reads TGTGCCAGCAGGCTGCTCGGACTAGGATCCTACGAGCAGTACTTC.

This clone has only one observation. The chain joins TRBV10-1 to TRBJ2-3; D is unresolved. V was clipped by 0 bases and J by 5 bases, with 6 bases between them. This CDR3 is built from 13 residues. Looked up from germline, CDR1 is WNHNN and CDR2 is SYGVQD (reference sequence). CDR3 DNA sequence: TGCGCCAGCAGTGAGTCGTTTCTAGATACGCAGTATTTT. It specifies CASSESFLDTQYF.

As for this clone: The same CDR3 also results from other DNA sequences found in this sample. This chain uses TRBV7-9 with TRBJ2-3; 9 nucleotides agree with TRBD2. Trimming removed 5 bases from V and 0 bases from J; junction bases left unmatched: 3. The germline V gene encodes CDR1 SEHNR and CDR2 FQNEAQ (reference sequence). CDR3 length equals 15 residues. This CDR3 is CASSLTSGSTDTQYF. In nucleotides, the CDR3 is TGTGCCAGCAGCCTCACTAGCGGGAGCACAGATACGCAGTATTTT.

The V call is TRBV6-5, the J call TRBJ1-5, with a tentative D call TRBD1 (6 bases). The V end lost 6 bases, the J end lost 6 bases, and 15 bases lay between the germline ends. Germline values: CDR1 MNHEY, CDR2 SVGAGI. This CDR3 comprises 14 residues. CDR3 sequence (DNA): TGTGCCAGCAGCCTAAACAGGGAGGTTCAGCCCCAGCATTTT. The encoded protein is CASSLNREVQPQHF.

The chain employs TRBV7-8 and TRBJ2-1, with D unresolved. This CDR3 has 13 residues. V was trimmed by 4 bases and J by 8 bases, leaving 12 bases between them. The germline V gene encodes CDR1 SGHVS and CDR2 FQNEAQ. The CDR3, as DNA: TGTGCCAGCAGCTGGCAGGTAGGTCATGAGCAGTTCTTC. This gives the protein CASSWQVGHEQFF.

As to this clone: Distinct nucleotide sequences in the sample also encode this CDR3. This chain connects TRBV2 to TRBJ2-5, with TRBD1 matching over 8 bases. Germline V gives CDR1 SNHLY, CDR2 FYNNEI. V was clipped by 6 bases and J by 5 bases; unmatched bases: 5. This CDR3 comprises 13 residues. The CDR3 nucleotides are TGTGCCAGCAGAGCTACAGGGGGGGAGACCCAGTACTTC. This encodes CASRATGGETQYF.

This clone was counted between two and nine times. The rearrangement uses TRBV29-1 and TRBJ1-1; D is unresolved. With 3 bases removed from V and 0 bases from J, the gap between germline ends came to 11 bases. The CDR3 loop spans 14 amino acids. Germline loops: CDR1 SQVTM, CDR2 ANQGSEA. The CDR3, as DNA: TGCAGCGTTGATCGTGTGGGGATGAACACTGAAGCTTTCTTT. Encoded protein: CSVDRVGMNTEAFF.

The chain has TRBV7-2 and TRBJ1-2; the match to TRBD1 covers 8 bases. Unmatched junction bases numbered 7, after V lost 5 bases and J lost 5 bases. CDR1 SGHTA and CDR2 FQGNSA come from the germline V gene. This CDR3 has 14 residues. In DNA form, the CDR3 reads TGTGCCAGCAGCGTGGACAGGGAGTTTTATGGCTACACCTTC. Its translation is CASSVDREFYGYTF.

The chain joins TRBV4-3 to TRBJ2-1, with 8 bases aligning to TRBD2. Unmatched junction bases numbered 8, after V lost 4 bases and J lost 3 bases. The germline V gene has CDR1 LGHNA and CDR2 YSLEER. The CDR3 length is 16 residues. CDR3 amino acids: CASSLGRDIGYNEQFF. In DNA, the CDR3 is TGCGCCAGCAGCCTCGGGAGGGATATTGGCTACAATGAGCAGTTCTTC.

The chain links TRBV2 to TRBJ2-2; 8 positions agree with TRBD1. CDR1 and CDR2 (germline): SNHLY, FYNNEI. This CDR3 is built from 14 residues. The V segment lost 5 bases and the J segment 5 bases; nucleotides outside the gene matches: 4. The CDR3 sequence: CASSIGQGTGELFF. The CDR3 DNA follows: TGTGCCAGCAGTATAGGACAGGGTACCGGGGAGCTGTTTTTT.

The CDR3: CASSYIETQYF. The CDR3 DNA follows: TGTGCCAGCAGTTATATTGAGACCCAGTACTTC. The gene calls are TRBV6-1 and TRBJ2-5, with no clear D. The CDR3 contains 11 residues. V was clipped by 5 bases and J by 5 bases, with 6 bases between them. The V gene's germline CDR1 is MNHNS and CDR2 SASEGT.

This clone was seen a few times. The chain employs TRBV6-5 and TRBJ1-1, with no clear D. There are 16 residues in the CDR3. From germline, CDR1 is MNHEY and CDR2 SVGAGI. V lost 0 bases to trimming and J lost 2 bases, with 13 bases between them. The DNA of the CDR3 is TGTGCCAGCAGTTACTCGATGGTCAGACAAAACACTGAAGCTTTCTTT. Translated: CASSYSMVRQNTEAFF.

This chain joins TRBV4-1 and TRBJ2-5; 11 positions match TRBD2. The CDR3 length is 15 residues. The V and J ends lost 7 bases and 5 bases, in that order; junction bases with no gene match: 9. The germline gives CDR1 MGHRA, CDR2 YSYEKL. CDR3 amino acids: CASTREASGRETQYF. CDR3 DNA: TGCGCCAGCACCCGAGAGGCTAGCGGGAGGGAGACCCAGTACTTC.

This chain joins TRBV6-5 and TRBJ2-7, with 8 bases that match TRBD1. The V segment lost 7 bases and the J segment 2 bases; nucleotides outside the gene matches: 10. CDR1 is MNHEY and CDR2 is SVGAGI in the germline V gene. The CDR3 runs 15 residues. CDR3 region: CASKETGGPTYEQYF. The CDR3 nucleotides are TGTGCCAGCAAAGAAACAGGGGGTCCGACCTACGAGCAGTACTTC.